This note documents a single TCR beta chain sequence. Its antigen is unidentified. This entry belongs to a study of shared clonotypes between healthy human individuals. Selected positively for CCR7 and CD45RO-negative, naive CD8 cells excluded terminally differentiated effector memory CD45RA+ cells. Donors, without exception, were Caucasian adults residing in Nashville, Tennessee. Generated by immunoSEQ multiplex PCR, the TCRdb table keeps only in-frame clones and is missing some. The table lists about 2.1 million clones, 90% to 95% of them singletons. Findings of the study overall: Represented diversity, genetic and exposure-history alike, was limited by few donors.

The CDR3 has 11 amino acids. With 8 bases removed from V and 8 bases from J, the gap between germline ends came to 9 bases. Germline CDR1 reads ENHRY; CDR2 reads SYGVKD. This chain connects TRBV10-3 to TRBJ1-4, with D unclear. This receptor was obtained from a man younger than 30 in good health. Some clones in this sample may be carry-over from other donors' samples. The sequenced material came from naive CD8+ T cells from PBMCs. The CDR3 loop reads CAIRGEEKLFF. The CDR3 coding sequence is TGTGCCATCCGGGGAGAAGAAAAACTGTTTTTT.